This TCR beta chain was sequenced for a study of T cell responses to AZD1222 COVID-19 vaccine. Whole-study findings and limits: The donor group comprised mostly white British people and more females; the analysis possibly underestimated clonal diversity. Sampled repertoires all dated from after the peak T cell response. An increase in Spike-specific TCR breadth and depth was observed after two AZD1222 doses. Per reports, nearly half of all spike-specific TCRs target regions that are unmutated in variants.

The V segment lost 3 bases and the J segment 5 bases; nucleotides outside the gene matches: 2. Germline loops: CDR1 KGHSH, CDR2 LQKENI. The CDR3 is made up of 14 amino acids. Method: immunoSEQ multiplex PCR; TCRdb's copy keeps in-frame clones and lacks some. The sample lists 150,000 to 200,000 clones, approximately 93% occurring once. Note on this clone: Its antigen is as yet unknown.

V gene TRBV18 combines with J gene TRBJ2-1; 9 bases align to TRBD2. This sequence originates from an adult in good health. This specimen consisted of peripheral blood, obtained on day 0 of AZD1222 vaccination. The CDR3 protein is CASSPREGNNEQFF. The CDR3 DNA is TGTGCCAGCTCACCGCGGGAGGGAAACAATGAGCAGTTCTTC.